This T cell receptor (beta chain) was sequenced during a study of blood T cell repertoires in COVID-19. On the study more broadly: COVID-19 samples, acute and convalescent, were from the United States, Italy and Spain. Sample material is recorded as cDNA or gDNA derived from T cells, B-cell-depleted T cells, or PBMCs.

In the study's own analysis: For nucleated cells, counts were estimated from reference gene primer amplification. Data came from immunoSEQ multiplex PCR; TCRdb stores just in-frame clones and leaves some out. V and J calls and clone size are as listed in that table; D and trimming were resolved from the DNA. The sample consists of roughly 180,000 clones, roughly three quarters of them appearing once. Between the trimmed V and J ends, which lost 0 bases and 3 bases, there was a span of 11 bases. CDR3 length: 16 amino acids. Germline V gene data show CDR1 as LGHDT and CDR2 as YNNKEL (reference sequence).

The V gene is TRBV3-1 (or the pseudogene TRBV3-2), the J gene TRBJ1-4; perhaps TRBD1 as D (5 bases). The sequenced sample consisted of peripheral blood. This TCR came from a woman between 50 and 59 years old with active or convalescent COVID-19. The CDR3 nucleotides read TGTGCCAGCAGCCAAGATGGGGGGACCGCTAATGAAAAACTGTTTTTT. Protein sequence: CASSQDGGTANEKLFF.